This T cell receptor (beta chain) was captured in a study of blood T cells in healthy people across ages. Alongside a J-beta primer mix, a sample-barcoded 5' primer served in a second PCR lasting roughly 6 to 11 cycles. Each cDNA molecule, via a template-switch adaptor with 12 random nucleotides, was tagged. TCRdb re-called the 5' RACE reads through MiXCR, storing one row per CDR3 protein. The data show hundreds of thousands of distinct CDR3 sequences, roughly 30% seen once. Trimming removed 7 bases from V and 11 bases from J; junction bases left unmatched: 12. The CDR3 is 14 residues long. Germline CDR1 is SGHTA and CDR2 is FQGNSA. Findings of the study overall: Long-lived donors carried more naive CD4+ cells and greater diversity than aged donors. Roughly linear declines in TCR beta diversity per million T cells occurred with age.

Donation came from healthy Caucasian individuals in Russia who were aged 6 to 90. With regard to this clonotype: The target antigen is unknown.

The sequencing sample was made of blood. The chain carries TRBV7-2 and TRBJ2-5; 11 positions match TRBD1. This TCR was recovered from a woman older than 75 in good health. The CDR3 spells CASTGQGAWNEQYF. The CDR3 nucleotides are TGTGCCAGCACTGGACAGGGGGCCTGGAATGAGCAGTACTTC.